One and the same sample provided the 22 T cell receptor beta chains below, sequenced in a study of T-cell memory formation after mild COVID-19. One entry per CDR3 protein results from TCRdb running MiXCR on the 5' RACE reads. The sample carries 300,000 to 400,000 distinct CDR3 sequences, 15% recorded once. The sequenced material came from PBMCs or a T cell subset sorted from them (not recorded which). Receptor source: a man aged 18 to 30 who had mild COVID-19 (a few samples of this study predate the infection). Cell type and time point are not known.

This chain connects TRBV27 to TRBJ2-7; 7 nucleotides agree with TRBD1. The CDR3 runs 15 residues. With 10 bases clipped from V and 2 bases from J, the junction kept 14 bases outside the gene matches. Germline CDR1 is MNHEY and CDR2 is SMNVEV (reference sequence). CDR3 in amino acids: CATRTGTEPPYEQYF. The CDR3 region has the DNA TGTGCCACGAGAACCGGGACAGAACCTCCCTACGAGCAGTACTTC.

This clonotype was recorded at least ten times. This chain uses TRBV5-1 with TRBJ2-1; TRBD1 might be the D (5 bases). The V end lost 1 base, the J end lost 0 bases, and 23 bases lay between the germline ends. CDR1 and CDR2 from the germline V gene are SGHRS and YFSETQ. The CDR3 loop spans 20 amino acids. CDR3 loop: CASSLRTWGRAAGSYNEQFF. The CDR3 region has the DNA TGCGCCAGCAGCTTGAGGACCTGGGGCAGGGCCGCCGGCTCCTACAATGAGCAGTTCTTC.

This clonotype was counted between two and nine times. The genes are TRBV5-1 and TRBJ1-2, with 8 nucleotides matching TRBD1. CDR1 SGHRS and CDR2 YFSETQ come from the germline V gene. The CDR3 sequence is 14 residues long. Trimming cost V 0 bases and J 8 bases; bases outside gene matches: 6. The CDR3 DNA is TGCGCCAGCAGCTTGGGGGGACAGGTCATCGGCTACACCTTC. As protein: CASSLGGQVIGYTF.

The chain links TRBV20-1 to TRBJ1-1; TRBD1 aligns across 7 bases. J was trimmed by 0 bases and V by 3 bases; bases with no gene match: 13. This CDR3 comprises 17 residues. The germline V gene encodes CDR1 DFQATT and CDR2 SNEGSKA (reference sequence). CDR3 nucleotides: TGCAGTGCTAGCGGGACAGCCCGGTGGACTCTGAACACTGAAGCTTTCTTT. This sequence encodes CSASGTARWTLNTEAFF.

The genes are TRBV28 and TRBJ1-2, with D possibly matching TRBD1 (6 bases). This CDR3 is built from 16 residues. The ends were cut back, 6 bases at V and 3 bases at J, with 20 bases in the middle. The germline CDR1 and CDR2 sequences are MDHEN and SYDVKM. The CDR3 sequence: CASRPLGGRFDYGYTF. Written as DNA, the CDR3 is TGTGCCAGCAGACCGCTAGGGGGGAGGTTTGACTATGGCTACACCTTC.

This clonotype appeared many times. The CDR3: CASSRKVTSGVNEQFF. Here the CDR3 DNA reads TGTGCCAGCAGCCGAAAAGTGACTAGCGGGGTCAATGAGCAGTTCTTC. This chain joins TRBV7-8 and TRBJ2-1; 11 bases align to TRBD2. The V segment lost 5 bases and the J segment 6 bases; nucleotides outside the gene matches: 9. The CDR3 spans 16 residues. CDR1 and CDR2 (germline): SGHVS, FQNEAQ.

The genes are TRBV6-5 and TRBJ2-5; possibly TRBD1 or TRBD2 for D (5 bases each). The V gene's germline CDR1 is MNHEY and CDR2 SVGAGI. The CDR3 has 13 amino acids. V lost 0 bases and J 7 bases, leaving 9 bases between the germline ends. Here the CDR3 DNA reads TGTGCCAGCAGTTACTCGAACGGGGCGACCCAGTACTTC. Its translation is CASSYSNGATQYF.

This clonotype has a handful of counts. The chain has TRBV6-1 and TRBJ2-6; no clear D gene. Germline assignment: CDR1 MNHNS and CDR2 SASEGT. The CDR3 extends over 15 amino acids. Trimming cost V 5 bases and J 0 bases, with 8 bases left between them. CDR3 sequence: CASSKHVSGANVLTF. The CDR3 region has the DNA TGTGCCAGCAGTAAACATGTCTCTGGGGCCAACGTCCTGACTTTC.

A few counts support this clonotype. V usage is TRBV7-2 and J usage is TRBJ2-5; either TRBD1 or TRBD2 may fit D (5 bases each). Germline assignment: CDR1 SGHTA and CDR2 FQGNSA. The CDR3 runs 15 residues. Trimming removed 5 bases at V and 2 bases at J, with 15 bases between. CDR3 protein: CASSISGTSQETQYF. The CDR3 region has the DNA TGTGCCAGCAGCATATCCGGGACGTCTCAAGAGACCCAGTACTTC.

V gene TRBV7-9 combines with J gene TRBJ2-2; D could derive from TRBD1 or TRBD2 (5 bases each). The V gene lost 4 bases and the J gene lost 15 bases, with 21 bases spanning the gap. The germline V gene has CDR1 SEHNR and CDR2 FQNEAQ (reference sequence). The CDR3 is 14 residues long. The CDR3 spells CASSSYAGTSRVFF. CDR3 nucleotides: TGTGCCAGCAGCTCCTATGCCGGGACCTCTAGGGTGTTTTTT.

CDR3 sequence (DNA): TGTGCCAGCAGTTTTACGGGGGGGCGGGATACGCAGTATTTT. Amino acids: CASSFTGGRDTQYF. The rearrangement joins TRBV28 to TRBJ2-3; 8 bases fit TRBD2. The CDR3 contains 14 residues. From germline, CDR1 is MDHEN and CDR2 SYDVKM. Losses at the gene ends were 3 bases for V and 6 bases for J; bases not matched to a gene: 5.

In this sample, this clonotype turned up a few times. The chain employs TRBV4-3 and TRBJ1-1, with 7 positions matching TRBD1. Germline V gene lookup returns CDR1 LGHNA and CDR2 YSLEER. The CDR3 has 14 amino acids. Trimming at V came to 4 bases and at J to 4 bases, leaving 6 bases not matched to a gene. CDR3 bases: TGCGCCAGCAGCCCGGACAGGATACTCACTGAAGCTTTCTTT. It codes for CASSPDRILTEAFF.

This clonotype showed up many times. CDR3 nucleotide sequence: TGTGCCAGCAGCTTAATTGTAGGGACCCAGTACTTC. Translation gives CASSLIVGTQYF. The chain has TRBV7-2 and TRBJ2-5; no clear D. V dropped 2 bases and J dropped 7 bases, with 8 bases sitting between them. Germline CDR1 SGHTA, CDR2 FQGNSA. CDR3 length: 12 amino acids. Complete variable domain (other parts from reference TRBV7-2 and TRBJ2-5): GAGVSQSPSNKVTEKGKDVELRCDPISGHTALYWYRQSLGQGLEFLIYFQGNSAPDKSGLPSDRFSAERTGGSVSTLTIQRTQQEDSAVYLCASSLIVGTQYFGPGTRLLVL.

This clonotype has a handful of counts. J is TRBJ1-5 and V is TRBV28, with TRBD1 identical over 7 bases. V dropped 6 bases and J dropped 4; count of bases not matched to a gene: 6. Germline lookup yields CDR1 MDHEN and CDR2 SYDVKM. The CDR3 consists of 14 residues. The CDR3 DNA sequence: TGTGCCAGCAGCCAGGGACAGCGTAATCAGCCCCAGCATTTT. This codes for CASSQGQRNQPQHF. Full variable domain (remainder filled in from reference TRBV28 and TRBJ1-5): DVKVTQSSRYLVKRTGEKVFLECVQDMDHENMFWYRQDPGLGLRLIYFSYDVKMKEKGDIPEGYSVSREKKERFSLILESASTNQTSMYLCASSQGQRNQPQHFGDGTRLSIL.

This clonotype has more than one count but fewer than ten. The CDR3 nucleotides are TGCGCCAGCAGCCAAGAGCCGGGAGAAAGCAATCAGCCCCAGCATTTT. Its protein is CASSQEPGESNQPQHF. The rearrangement uses TRBV4-1 and TRBJ1-5; D is unresolved. Germline CDR1 and CDR2: MGHRA and YSYEKL. CDR3 length equals 16 residues. Trimming took off 0 bases at V and 1 base at J, with 10 bases between the two ends.

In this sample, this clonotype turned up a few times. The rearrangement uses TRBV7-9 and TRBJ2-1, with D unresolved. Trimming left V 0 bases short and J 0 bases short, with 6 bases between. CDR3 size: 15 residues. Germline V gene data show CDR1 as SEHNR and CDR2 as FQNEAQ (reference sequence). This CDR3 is CASSLALVSYNEQFF. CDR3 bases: TGTGCCAGCAGCTTAGCTCTGGTCTCCTACAATGAGCAGTTCTTC.

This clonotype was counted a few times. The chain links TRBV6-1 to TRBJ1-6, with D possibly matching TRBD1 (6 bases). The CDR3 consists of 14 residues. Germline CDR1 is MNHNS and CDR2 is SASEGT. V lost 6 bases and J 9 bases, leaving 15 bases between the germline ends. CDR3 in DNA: TGTGCCAGCAGCGGAGGGACATTTACTTCACCCCTCCACTTT. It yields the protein CASSGGTFTSPLHF.

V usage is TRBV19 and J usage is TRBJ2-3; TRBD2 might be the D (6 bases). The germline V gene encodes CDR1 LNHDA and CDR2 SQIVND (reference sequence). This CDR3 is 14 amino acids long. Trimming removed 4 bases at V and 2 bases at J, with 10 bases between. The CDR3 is CASSTRLDTDTQYF. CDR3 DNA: TGTGCCAGTAGTACCCGACTAGACACAGATACGCAGTATTTT. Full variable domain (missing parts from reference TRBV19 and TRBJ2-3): DGGITQSPKYLFRKEGQNVTLSCEQNLNHDAMYWYRQDPGQGLRLIYYSQIVNDFQKGDIAEGYSVSREKKESFPLTVTSAQKNPTAFYLCASSTRLDTDTQYFGPGTRLTVL.

The CDR3 loop reads CASSHSTGVGNYYGYTF. In DNA, the CDR3 is TGTGCCAGCAGTCACTCTACAGGGGTTGGGAACTACTATGGCTACACCTTC. This rearrangement joins TRBV27 to TRBJ1-2; 7 nucleotides align to TRBD1. J lost 3 bases, V lost 5 bases, and 15 bases had no gene match. From germline, CDR1 is MNHEY and CDR2 SMNVEV (reference sequence). CDR3 length equals 17 residues.

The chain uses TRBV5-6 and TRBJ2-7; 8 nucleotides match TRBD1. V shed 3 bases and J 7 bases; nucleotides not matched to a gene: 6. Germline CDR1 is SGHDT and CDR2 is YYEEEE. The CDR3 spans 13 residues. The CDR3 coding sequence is TGTGCCAGCAGCTCGGGACAGGTCCTTGAGCAGTACTTC. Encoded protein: CASSSGQVLEQYF. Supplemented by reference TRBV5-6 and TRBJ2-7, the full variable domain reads DAGVTQSPTHLIKTRGQQVTLRCSPKSGHDTVSWYQQALGQGPQFIFQYYEEEERQRGNFPDRFSGHQFPNYSSELNVNALLLGDSALYLCASSSGQVLEQYFGPGTRLTVT.

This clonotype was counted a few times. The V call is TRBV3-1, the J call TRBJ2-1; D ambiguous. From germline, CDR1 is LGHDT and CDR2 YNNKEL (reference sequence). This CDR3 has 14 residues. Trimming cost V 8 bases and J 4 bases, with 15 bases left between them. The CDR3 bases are TGTGCCAGCTGTGGACCCGAACTATACAATGAGCAGTTCTTC. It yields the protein CASCGPELYNEQFF.

CDR3 in amino acids: CASRVSGQETQYF. The CDR3 DNA reads TGTGCCAGCAGGGTCAGCGGTCAAGAGACCCAGTACTTC. The V gene is TRBV6-2 or TRBV6-3, the J gene TRBJ2-5; TRBD2 might be the D (5 bases). CDR3 length: 13 residues. CDR1 and CDR2 (germline): MNHEY, SVGEGT. V gave up 6 bases and J gave up 2 bases, with 10 bases separating them.